The rows below give T cell receptor beta chains drawn from one sample of a study of vaccination and CD4 T cells after COVID-19. No antigens are known for them. TCRdb analysed the PCR reads with MiXCR anew, one entry per CDR3 protein. This table holds around 7,800 distinct CDR3 sequences, 58% found once. Specimen: CD4+ T cells from blood, cultured in vitro. These receptors were obtained from a human donor who had recovered from COVID-19. CDR3s leave out the opening cysteine and the closing phenylalanine or tryptophan. The order of the fields is CDR3 protein, V gene, J gene, clone size, CDR3 length. Expanded clones are given a class, and other clones once, few, many or no size at all.

CDR3aa: ASSRASGGQETQY; v_gene: TRBV5-1; j_gene: TRBJ2-5; abundance: .; len: 13
CDR3aa: ASSFWLDEQF; v_gene: TRBV5-8; j_gene: TRBJ2-1; abundance: .; len: 10
CDR3aa: ASSYSDRGDEQY; v_gene: TRBV6-5; j_gene: TRBJ2-7; abundance: .; len: 12
CDR3aa: ASSYRGRVYNEQF; v_gene: TRBV27; j_gene: TRBJ2-1; abundance: .; len: 13
CDR3aa: ATSDPTSGRETQY; v_gene: TRBV24-1; j_gene: TRBJ2-5; abundance: .; len: 13
CDR3aa: AISGQEDGNTIY; v_gene: TRBV10-3; j_gene: TRBJ1-3; abundance: .; len: 12
CDR3aa: ASSSRQGSSYEQY; v_gene: TRBV7-8; j_gene: TRBJ2-7; abundance: .; len: 13
CDR3aa: ASAGQGGLATNEKLF; v_gene: TRBV7-8; j_gene: TRBJ1-4; abundance: few; len: 15
CDR3aa: ASSLFGTNAGIETQY; v_gene: TRBV27; j_gene: TRBJ2-5; abundance: .; len: 15
CDR3aa: ASSSELVSDTQY; v_gene: TRBV7-2; j_gene: TRBJ2-3; abundance: .; len: 12
CDR3aa: ASSARLDGYT; v_gene: TRBV18; j_gene: TRBJ1-2; abundance: .; len: 10
CDR3aa: ATSSPTETSTDTQY; v_gene: TRBV24-1; j_gene: TRBJ2-3; abundance: .; len: 14
CDR3aa: ASSARRTEAF; v_gene: TRBV7-9; j_gene: TRBJ1-1; abundance: .; len: 10
CDR3aa: ASSRTSGSSYEQY; v_gene: TRBV18; j_gene: TRBJ2-7; abundance: .; len: 13
CDR3aa: ASSKCHGNTIY; v_gene: TRBV7-2; j_gene: TRBJ1-3; abundance: .; len: 11
CDR3aa: ASSLSRWQRETQY; v_gene: TRBV5-1; j_gene: TRBJ2-5; abundance: .; len: 13
CDR3aa: ATQLRIWDSKLGYT; v_gene: TRBV6-1; j_gene: TRBJ1-2; abundance: .; len: 14
CDR3aa: ASSPSGTEIQPQH; v_gene: TRBV4-1; j_gene: TRBJ1-5; abundance: few; len: 13
CDR3aa: ASSSPGSYYNEQF; v_gene: TRBV7-9; j_gene: TRBJ2-1; abundance: .; len: 13
CDR3aa: ASSGGLSIGYSNQPQH; v_gene: TRBV28; j_gene: TRBJ1-5; abundance: few; len: 16
CDR3aa: ASSKTLGTNEKLF; v_gene: TRBV2; j_gene: TRBJ1-4; abundance: few; len: 13
CDR3aa: AISLGTGLTEAF; v_gene: TRBV10-3; j_gene: TRBJ1-1; abundance: .; len: 12
CDR3aa: ATSDPRSGANQPQH; v_gene: TRBV24-1; j_gene: TRBJ1-5; abundance: .; len: 14
CDR3aa: ASSTWTGAQETQY; v_gene: TRBV19; j_gene: TRBJ2-5; abundance: few; len: 13
CDR3aa: ASSLGRGRSYEQY; v_gene: TRBV12-3/TRBV12-4; j_gene: TRBJ2-7; abundance: hyperexpanded; len: 13
CDR3aa: ASSLTLAGGADTQY; v_gene: TRBV11-1; j_gene: TRBJ2-3; abundance: .; len: 14
CDR3aa: ASNAGTSREGYEQY; v_gene: TRBV6-1; j_gene: TRBJ2-7; abundance: few; len: 14
CDR3aa: ASSFLSGQPGLMPQH; v_gene: TRBV28; j_gene: TRBJ1-5; abundance: .; len: 15
CDR3aa: SASDSGRAISEQF; v_gene: TRBV20-1; j_gene: TRBJ2-1; abundance: .; len: 13
CDR3aa: ASSFFASETPF; v_gene: TRBV5-5; j_gene: TRBJ2-1; abundance: .; len: 11
CDR3aa: ASSIIQGNTEAF; v_gene: TRBV5-1; j_gene: TRBJ1-1; abundance: .; len: 12
CDR3aa: ASSYSHGNLGEQY; v_gene: TRBV6-5; j_gene: TRBJ2-7; abundance: .; len: 13
CDR3aa: ASSYGTAGGYT; v_gene: TRBV10-1; j_gene: TRBJ1-2; abundance: .; len: 11